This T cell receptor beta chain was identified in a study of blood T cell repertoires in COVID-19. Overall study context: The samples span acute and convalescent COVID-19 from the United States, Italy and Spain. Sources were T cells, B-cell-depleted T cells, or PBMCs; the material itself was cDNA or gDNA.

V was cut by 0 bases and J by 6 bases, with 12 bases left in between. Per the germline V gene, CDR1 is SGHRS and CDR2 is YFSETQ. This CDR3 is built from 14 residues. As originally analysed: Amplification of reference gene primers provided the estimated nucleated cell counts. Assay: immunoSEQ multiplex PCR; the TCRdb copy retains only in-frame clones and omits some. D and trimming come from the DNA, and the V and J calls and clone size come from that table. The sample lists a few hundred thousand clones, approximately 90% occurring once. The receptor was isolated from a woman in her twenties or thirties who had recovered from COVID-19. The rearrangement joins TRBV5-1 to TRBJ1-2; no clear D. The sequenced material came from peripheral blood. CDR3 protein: CASSLDFQFNGYTF. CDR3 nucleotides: TGCGCCAGCAGCTTGGATTTCCAATTCAATGGCTACACCTTC.